One sample yielded the 5 T cell receptor beta chains listed below, sequenced in a study of blood T cell repertoires in COVID-19. Profiling relied on immunoSEQ multiplex PCR, and the TCRdb table lists in-frame clones only, not all of them. The sample contains fewer than 90,000 clones, approximately 87% of which appear only once. Sequences were obtained from peripheral blood. The receptor set was obtained from a man older than 75 in a cohort sampled during active COVID-19.

The V and J genes are TRBV12-5 and TRBJ2-7; D gene uncertain. The V end lost 2 bases, the J end lost 4 bases, and 6 bases lay between the germline ends. Germline loops: CDR1 LGHNT, CDR2 FRNRAP. The length of the CDR3 is 12 residues. The CDR3 DNA reads as TGTGCTAGTGGTTTGACACAGTACGAGCAGTACTTC. This encodes CASGLTQYEQYF.

Of note for this clone: Other DNA sequences in this specimen translate into the identical CDR3. The V call is TRBV18, the J call TRBJ1-5; 9 bases agree with TRBD1. Germline V CDR1 and CDR2: KGHSH, LQKENI. With 3 bases clipped from V and 2 bases from J, the junction kept 2 bases outside the gene matches. CDR3 length equals 15 residues. The CDR3 spells CASSPDRGGNQPQHF. The CDR3 DNA sequence: TGTGCCAGCTCACCGGACAGGGGAGGCAATCAGCCCCAGCATTTT.

The chain uses TRBV5-6 and TRBJ2-7, with TRBD2 matching over 10 bases. The V segment lost 4 bases and the J segment 2 bases; nucleotides outside the gene matches: 6. The CDR3 runs 15 residues. Looked up from germline, CDR1 is SGHDT and CDR2 is YYEEEE. As DNA, the CDR3 is TGTGCCAGCAGCCCAAGCGGGGGGGCCACCTACGAGCAGTACGTC. The encoded protein is CASSPSGGATYEQYV.

The chain links TRBV3-1 (or the pseudogene TRBV3-2) to TRBJ2-1; 8 bases align to TRBD2. This CDR3 has 17 amino acids. Germline CDR1 and CDR2: LGHDT and YNNKEL (reference sequence). V lost 0 bases to trimming and J lost 2 bases; unmatched junction nucleotides: 6. CDR3 nucleotides: TGTGCCAGCAGCCAAGAAGGCGGGCGGGGGGCCTACAATGAGCAGTTCTTC. As protein: CASSQEGGRGAYNEQFF.

The chain combines TRBV12-3 or TRBV12-4 with TRBJ1-1; D may be TRBD1 (5 bases). V lost 2 bases to trimming and J lost 1 base, with 5 bases between them. The CDR3 spans 13 residues. The chain's CDR3 is CASSLTGNTEAFF. CDR3 sequence (DNA): TGTGCCAGCAGTTTAACAGGGAACACTGAAGCTTTCTTT.